This T cell receptor beta chain was profiled in a study of T cell responses to AZD1222 COVID-19 vaccine. Clones were sequenced by immunoSEQ multiplex PCR, and TCRdb holds only the in-frame ones, with some missing. The sample carries around 120,000 clones, roughly 84% recorded once. About this clone: Its antigen is still unknown.

Deletions cut 0 bases from V and 0 bases from J, with 12 bases between. The CDR3 contains 16 residues. Study findings and constraints: Clonal diversity may have been underestimated in mostly white British donors. Receipt of two AZD1222 doses was followed by a rise in Spike-specific TCR breadth and depth.

The gene calls are TRBV23-1 and TRBJ2-7; D remains unclear. TRBV23-1 is known as an ORF, though its function is uncertain. The sequencing used peripheral blood, collected on day 0 of AZD1222 vaccination. This TCR came from an adult in good health. In nucleotides, the CDR3 is TGCGCCAGCAGTCAATCTGGCAGGCTTTTCTCCTACGAGCAGTACTTC. Amino acid sequence: CASSQSGRLFSYEQYF.